This T cell receptor beta chain was captured by sequencing in a study of T cell repertoires and leukemia-associated antigens (dated 2019 in TCRdb). Some background on the complete study: Per sample, about 5.1 to 7 million read pairs and roughly 3 to 5.0 million effective reads were obtained, for 15 million or so effective reads in total. The study aimed to identify which antigen a TCR Vbeta21 clone previously found in CML patients recognizes, using in vitro peptide stimulation of healthy T cells. What the work shows at the level of the full study, not this receptor alone: The antigen specificity and function of the expanded clones were not directly tested and needed further investigation. The four groups showed no significant differences in numbers of Vbeta genes (approximately 60), Jbeta genes (around 13), VDJ rearrangements, or unique CDR3s.

CDR1 SGDLS and CDR2 YYNGEE were looked up in the germline V gene. The CDR3 measures 14 amino acids from cysteine to phenylalanine. Only the CDR3 part of the read is kept: 42 bases, read in frame from the first base. A distance of 17 bases separates the germline ends of V and J, which lose 7 bases and 4 bases respectively. TRIzol reagent was used to extract total RNA from the cultured T cells. 5' rapid amplification of cDNA ends (5'RACE) was used to amplify TCRbeta libraries from RNA. Before sequencing, Qubit, an Agilent instrument, and quantitative PCR were used to check library concentration and integrity. Qualified libraries were sequenced on Illumina HiSeq or MiSeq by a commercial service provider. On the authors' methods: TCR sequences in each sample were identified using MiXCR version 1.8.2. For a clone to count as qualified, its CDR3 had to be longer than four amino acids, its nucleotide length had to be in-frame, and the clone could not contain a stop codon. A read counted as effective if the read contained the complete CDR3 structure. Validation of expanded clones was performed by RT-PCR with 24 Vbeta primers, GeneScan spectratyping, and Sanger sequencing. TCRdb reanalyzed the raw reads on its own, using fastp at Q25 for trimming and MiXCR for clone calling, and kept in-frame beta chains. Entries are consolidated by CDR3 protein sequence, retaining the most common genes and DNA. It is TCRdb's table, rather than the study itself, that gives the V and J calls and clone size. The sample table lists 7,500 to 10,000 distinct CDR3 sequences, 43% of them with a count of one. Approximately 60% of the sample is held by the ten biggest clonotypes.

As a first step, the CD3+ T cells were left to rest overnight in RPMI 1640 lacking fetal bovine serum, at 2 million to 3 million cells/mL. CD3+ T cells were isolated from PBMCs with MACS immunomagnetic beads following the manufacturer's instructions. The sample holds many counts of this clonotype. No cognate antigen has been identified for it. Base qualities were left out, and no much larger clone turns up one base away. The source material was CD3+ T cells sorted from blood and cultured. The sequence links TRBV9 to TRBJ1-1, and possibly TRBD1, on 6 matching bases. This receptor was obtained from a female donor in good health. CDR3 protein: CASGPRGASTEAFF. The DNA is TGTGCCAGCGGCCCCCGGGGGGCTAGCACTGAAGCTTTCTTT.